The entry below describes one TCR beta chain. As processed by the authors: Amplified reference gene primers provided the basis for estimating nucleated cell counts. The data were produced by immunoSEQ multiplex PCR, yet TCRdb's version contains in-frame clones alone and is incomplete. The V and J calls and clone size were taken over from that table, and D and trimming were inferred from the DNA. The table has over 150,000 clones, about 90% seen once; the top ten hold 7% to 7.5%. The data were obtained in a study of blood T cell repertoires in COVID-19. All enrollees were roughly 18 to 95 years old and from roughly 22 US areas. Cohort allocation depended upon clinical history that participants reported. Recovered status in Cohort 3 required two negative PCRs, clearance, or symptom resolution. The CDR3 runs 17 residues. V lost 2 bases to trimming and J lost 0 bases; unmatched junction nucleotides: 8. CDR1 and CDR2 from the germline V gene are LGHDT and YNNKEL (reference sequence).

V usage is TRBV3-1 (or the pseudogene TRBV3-2) and J usage is TRBJ2-3, with 7 bases lining up with TRBD1. This TCR derives from a woman in her 50s who had recovered from COVID-19. Sequenced material: PBMCs or T cells enriched from blood (not recorded which). DNA of the CDR3: TGTGCCAGCAGCCAAAACAGGGGCGACTTTAGCACAGATACGCAGTATTTT. Protein: CASSQNRGDFSTDTQYF.